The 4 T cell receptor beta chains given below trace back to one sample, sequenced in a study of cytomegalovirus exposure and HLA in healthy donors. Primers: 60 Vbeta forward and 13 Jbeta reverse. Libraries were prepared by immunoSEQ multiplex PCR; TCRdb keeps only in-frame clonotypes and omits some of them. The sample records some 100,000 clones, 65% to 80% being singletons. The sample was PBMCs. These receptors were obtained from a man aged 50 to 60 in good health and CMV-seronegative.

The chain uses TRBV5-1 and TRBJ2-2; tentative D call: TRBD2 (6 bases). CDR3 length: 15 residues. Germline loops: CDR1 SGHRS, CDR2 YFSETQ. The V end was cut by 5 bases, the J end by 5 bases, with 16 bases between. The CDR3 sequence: CASRLASGITGELFF. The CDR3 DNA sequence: TGCGCCAGCAGGCTAGCGTCAGGGATAACCGGGGAGCTGTTTTTT.

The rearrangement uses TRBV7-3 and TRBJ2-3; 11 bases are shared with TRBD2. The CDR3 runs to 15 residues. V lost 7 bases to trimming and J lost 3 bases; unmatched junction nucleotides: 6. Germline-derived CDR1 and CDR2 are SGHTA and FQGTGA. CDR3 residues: CASKSSGRSTDTQYF. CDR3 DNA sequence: TGTGCCAGCAAGTCTAGCGGGAGGAGTACAGATACGCAGTATTTT.

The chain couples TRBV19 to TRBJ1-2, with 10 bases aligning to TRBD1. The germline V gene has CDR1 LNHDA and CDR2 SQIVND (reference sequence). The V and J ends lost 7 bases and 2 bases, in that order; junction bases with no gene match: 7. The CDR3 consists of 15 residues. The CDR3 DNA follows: TGTGCCAGTAAAACCAGGACAGGGGGAAACTATGGCTACACCTTC. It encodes CASKTRTGGNYGYTF.

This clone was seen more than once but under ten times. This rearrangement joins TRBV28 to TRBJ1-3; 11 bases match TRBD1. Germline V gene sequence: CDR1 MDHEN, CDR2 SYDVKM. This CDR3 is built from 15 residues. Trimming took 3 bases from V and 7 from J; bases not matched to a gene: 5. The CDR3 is CASSFAGTGGNTIYF. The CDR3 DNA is TGTGCCAGCAGTTTCGCCGGGACAGGGGGGAACACCATATATTTT.